This T cell receptor beta chain was obtained from a study of blood T cell repertoires in COVID-19. About the research overall: Some COVID-19 samples were acute and others convalescent; all came from the United States, Italy and Spain. Sources were T cells, B-cell-depleted T cells, or PBMCs; the material itself was cDNA or gDNA.

The CDR3 has 14 amino acids. The V and J ends lost 1 base and 1 base respectively, with 7 bases between them. The V gene's germline CDR1 is PRHDT and CDR2 FYEKMQ (reference sequence). Source study methods: Reference gene primer amplification gave estimated nucleated cell counts. Clones were read by immunoSEQ multiplex PCR, and TCRdb kept only the in-frame ones, dropping some. The DNA gave D and trimming, while V, J and clone size come from that table. The repertoire includes about 350,000 clones, around nine tenths of them detected once, and roughly 6.6% sits in the top ten. Followed over time, Seattle patients had been enrolled while infection was active.

Source material: peripheral blood. The receptor was isolated from a woman in her seventies with COVID-19, enrolled during active disease. The V gene is TRBV13, the J gene TRBJ1-1, with D uncertain. The CDR3 region is CASSLVSRNTEAFF. CDR3 nucleotides: TGTGCCAGCAGCTTAGTATCCAGGAACACTGAAGCTTTCTTT.